The rows below give T cell receptor beta chains drawn from one sample of a study of Graves' ophthalmopathy and Graves' hyperthyroidism. TCRdb used MiXCR to reprocess the multiplex PCR reads, holding one entry per CDR3 protein. The sample carries 400,000 to 500,000 distinct CDR3 sequences, 20% to 25% recorded once. The sequenced material came from peripheral blood. Receptor source: a woman between 18 and 29 years old with stable Graves' hyperthyroidism. Each CDR3 is given with its conserved first and last residue. Each record gives: clone size, J gene, D gene, V gene, CDR3 DNA, CDR3 protein. The D gene is left open where the match is weak. Size is stated for part of the rows, as once, few or many counts, or as a class when the clone is expanded.

size: many
J: TRBJ2-5
D: TRBD1
V: TRBV5-1
DNA: TGCGCCAGCAGCTCGTGGGGACAGCTTCAAGAGACCCAGTACTTC
CDR3: CASSSWGQLQETQYF

size: many
J: TRBJ1-1
D: TRBD1
V: TRBV7-6
DNA: TGTGCCAGCAGAACCTACAGGGGCGAGAAGACTGAAGCTTTCTTT
CDR3: CASRTYRGEKTEAFF

size: many
J: TRBJ1-1
D: TRBD1
V: TRBV12-3/TRBV12-4
DNA: TGTGCCAGCAGACAGGGGGAGCTTACTGAAGCTTTCTTT
CDR3: CASRQGELTEAFF

size: many
J: TRBJ1-5
D: NA
V: TRBV6-1
DNA: TGTGCCAGCAGTGATGGGAGGAATCAGCCCCAGCATTTT
CDR3: CASSDGRNQPQHF

size: many
J: TRBJ1-3
D: NA
V: TRBV7-6
DNA: TGTGCCAGCAGCAATGCCGCCGGAAACACCATATATTTT
CDR3: CASSNAAGNTIYF

size: few
J: TRBJ2-7
D: TRBD2
V: TRBV20-1
DNA: TGCAGTGCTAGTGGTCAGCTAGCGGGGTCCTACGAGCAGTACTTC
CDR3: CSASGQLAGSYEQYF

size: few
J: TRBJ1-6
D: TRBD1
V: TRBV12-3/TRBV12-4
DNA: TGTGCCAGCAGTTTAGGGACAGGGGGCAGTTCACCCCTCCACTTT
CDR3: CASSLGTGGSSPLHF

size: many
J: TRBJ2-7
D: NA
V: TRBV30
DNA: TGTGCCTGGAGTGTAGGAGCTCCCAACGAGCAGTACTTC
CDR3: CAWSVGAPNEQYF

size: many
J: TRBJ1-5
D: NA
V: TRBV6-1
DNA: TGTGCCAGCAGTGAAATGCTGGTAGGTCTCATGGATCAGCCCCAGCATTTT
CDR3: CASSEMLVGLMDQPQHF

size: many
J: TRBJ2-5
D: NA
V: TRBV9
DNA: TGTGCCAGCAGCCCCCGGCAGACCCAAGAGACCCAGTACTTC
CDR3: CASSPRQTQETQYF

size: NA
J: TRBJ1-1
D: TRBD1
V: TRBV28
DNA: TGTGCTAGCACCAGCCCGGGACAGGGAGTGGAAGCTTTCTTT
CDR3: CASTSPGQGVEAFF

size: many
J: TRBJ1-2
D: TRBD1
V: TRBV20-1
DNA: TGCAGTGCTGGGGACAGGCTCCACTATGGCTACACCTTC
CDR3: CSAGDRLHYGYTF

size: many
J: TRBJ2-7
D: NA
V: TRBV20-1
DNA: TGCAGTGCTAGATTATGGGGGCGGAGGGACCCATACGAGCAGTACTTC
CDR3: CSARLWGRRDPYEQYF

size: NA
J: TRBJ2-5
D: NA
V: TRBV6-1
DNA: TGTGCCAGCAGTGAGGGGTTAGCGGTTTTACAAGAGACCCAGTACTTC
CDR3: CASSEGLAVLQETQYF

size: few
J: TRBJ1-6
D: NA
V: TRBV7-3
DNA: TGTGCCAGCAGCGTCGAGGCGGGAGGTGGATCACCCCTCCACTTT
CDR3: CASSVEAGGGSPLHF

size: many
J: TRBJ2-7
D: TRBD1
V: TRBV7-9
DNA: TGTGCCAGCAGCCACGGGACAGGGCCTACCTACGAGCAGTACTTC
CDR3: CASSHGTGPTYEQYF

size: many
J: TRBJ1-1
D: TRBD1
V: TRBV12-3/TRBV12-4
DNA: TGTGCCAGCAGTCCGTCACAGGGGGCGAGAAACACTGAAGCTTTCTTT
CDR3: CASSPSQGARNTEAFF

size: NA
J: TRBJ1-2
D: NA
V: TRBV27
DNA: TGTGCCAGCGGGGGGGCCCGGGGCGGCGGCTACACCTTC
CDR3: CASGGARGGGYTF

size: many
J: TRBJ1-6
D: TRBD1
V: TRBV12-3/TRBV12-4
DNA: TGTGCCAGCAGTTTTGCAGGGGGCTATTCACCCCTCCACTTT
CDR3: CASSFAGGYSPLHF

size: once
J: TRBJ2-5
D: NA
V: TRBV15
DNA: TGTGCCACCAGCAGTCAGGGGGAGACCCAGTACTTC
CDR3: CATSSQGETQYF

size: few
J: TRBJ1-5
D: NA
V: TRBV30
DNA: TGTGCCTGGAGTGGGGGTGTGAATCAGCCCCAGCATTTT
CDR3: CAWSGGVNQPQHF

size: many
J: TRBJ2-7
D: TRBD2
V: TRBV28
DNA: TGTGCCAGCAGACCCCGGACTAGCGGAGCCTACGAGCAGTACTTC
CDR3: CASRPRTSGAYEQYF

size: many
J: TRBJ1-1
D: NA
V: TRBV20-1
DNA: TGCAGTGCTCCTTGGCAGAACACTGAAGCTTTCTTT
CDR3: CSAPWQNTEAFF

size: few
J: TRBJ2-6
D: NA
V: TRBV6-5
DNA: TGTGCCAGCAGTTACTCAGGGGGATTGTCTGGGGCCAACGTCCTGACTTTC
CDR3: CASSYSGGLSGANVLTF

size: many
J: TRBJ2-7
D: NA
V: TRBV28
DNA: TGTGCCAGCAGTCCCTCGTCCTTAGGTGGCTCCTACGAGCAGTACTTC
CDR3: CASSPSSLGGSYEQYF

size: few
J: TRBJ2-3
D: NA
V: TRBV18
DNA: TGTGCCAGCTCACCTCCAGGGAGGTCAGATACGCAGTATTTT
CDR3: CASSPPGRSDTQYF

size: NA
J: TRBJ1-1
D: NA
V: TRBV6-1
DNA: TGTGCCAGCAGTGAAGCGACGGGGAACACTGAAGCTTTCTTT
CDR3: CASSEATGNTEAFF

size: many
J: TRBJ2-5
D: NA
V: TRBV6-1
DNA: TGTGCCAGCAGTGACTATGCGGGAAGCCAAGAGACCCAGTACTTC
CDR3: CASSDYAGSQETQYF

size: few
J: TRBJ2-3
D: TRBD2
V: TRBV5-1
DNA: TGCGCCAGCAGCTTGACTAGCGGGACCTATAGCACAGATACGCAGTATTTT
CDR3: CASSLTSGTYSTDTQYF

size: NA
J: TRBJ2-3
D: TRBD1
V: TRBV24-1
DNA: TGTGCCACCAGTGAGGCAGGGGGTGGAGATACGCAGTATTTT
CDR3: CATSEAGGGDTQYF

size: many
J: TRBJ2-7
D: NA
V: TRBV15
DNA: TGTGCCACCAGCAGACCGAATGACGAGCAGTACTTC
CDR3: CATSRPNDEQYF